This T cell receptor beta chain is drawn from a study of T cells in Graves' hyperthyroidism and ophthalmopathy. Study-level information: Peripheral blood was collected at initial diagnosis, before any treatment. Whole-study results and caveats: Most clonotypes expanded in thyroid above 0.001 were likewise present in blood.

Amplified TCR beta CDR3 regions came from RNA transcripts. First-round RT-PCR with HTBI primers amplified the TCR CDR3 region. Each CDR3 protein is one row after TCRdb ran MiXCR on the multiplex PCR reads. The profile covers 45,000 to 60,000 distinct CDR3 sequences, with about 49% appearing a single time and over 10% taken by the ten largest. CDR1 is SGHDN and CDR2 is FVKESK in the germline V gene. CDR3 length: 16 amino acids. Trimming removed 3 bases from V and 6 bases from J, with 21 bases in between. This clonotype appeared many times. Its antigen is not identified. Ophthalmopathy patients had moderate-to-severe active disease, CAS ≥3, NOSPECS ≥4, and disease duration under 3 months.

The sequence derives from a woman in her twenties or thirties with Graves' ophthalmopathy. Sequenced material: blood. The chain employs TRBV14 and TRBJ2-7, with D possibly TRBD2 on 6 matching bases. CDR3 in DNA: TGTGCCAGCAGCCATTTCCCGGGACTGGGCGGACCCGAGCAGTACTTC. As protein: CASSHFPGLGGPEQYF.